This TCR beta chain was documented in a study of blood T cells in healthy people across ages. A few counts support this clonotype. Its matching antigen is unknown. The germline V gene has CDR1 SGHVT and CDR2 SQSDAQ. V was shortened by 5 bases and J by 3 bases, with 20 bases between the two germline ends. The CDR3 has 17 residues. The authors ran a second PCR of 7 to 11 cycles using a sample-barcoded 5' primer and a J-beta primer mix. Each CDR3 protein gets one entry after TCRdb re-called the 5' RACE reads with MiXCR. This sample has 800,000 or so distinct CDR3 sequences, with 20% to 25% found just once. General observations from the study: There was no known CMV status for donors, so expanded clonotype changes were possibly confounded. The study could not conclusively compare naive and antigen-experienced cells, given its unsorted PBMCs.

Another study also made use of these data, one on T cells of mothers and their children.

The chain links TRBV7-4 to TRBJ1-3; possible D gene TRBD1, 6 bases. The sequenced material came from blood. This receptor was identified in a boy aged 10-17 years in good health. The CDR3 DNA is TGTGCCAGCAGCCCATCCCCATCGGGGGCGTTTGGAAACACCATATATTTT. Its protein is CASSPSPSGAFGNTIYF.